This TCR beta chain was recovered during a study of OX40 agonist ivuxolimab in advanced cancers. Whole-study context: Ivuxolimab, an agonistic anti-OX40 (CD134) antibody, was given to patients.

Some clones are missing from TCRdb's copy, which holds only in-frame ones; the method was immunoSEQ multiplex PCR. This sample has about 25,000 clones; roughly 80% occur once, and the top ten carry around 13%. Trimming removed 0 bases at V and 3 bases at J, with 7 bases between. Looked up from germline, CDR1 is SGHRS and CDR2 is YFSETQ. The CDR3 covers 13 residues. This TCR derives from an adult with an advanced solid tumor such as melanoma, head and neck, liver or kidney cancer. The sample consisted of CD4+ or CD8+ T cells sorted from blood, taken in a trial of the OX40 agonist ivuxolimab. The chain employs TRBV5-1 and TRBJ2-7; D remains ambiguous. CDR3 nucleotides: TGCGCCAGCAGCTTGGCGACAAGCTACGAGCAGTACTTC. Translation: CASSLATSYEQYF.